This entry concerns a single T cell receptor beta chain. Its recognized antigen is unknown. The sample belongs to a study of cytomegalovirus exposure and HLA in healthy donors (dated by TCRdb to the late 2010s). Turning to the overall study: An earlier analysis of some 620 of the donors reported 276 Gb of sequence data and 100 million to 120 million unique TCR beta sequences obtained from about 179 million T cells. An early release covering about 600 HLA-typed donors comprised about 300 gigabases of sequencing data and 85 million or so unique TCR sequences. Of the approximately 400 genotyped donors, more than 75% were placed in the genetic ancestry cluster associated with self-reported Caucasian donors. The study was designed to test whether signatures of past pathogen exposure could be identified by cataloging public T cell receptors. The study profiled the T cell repertoires of under 850 subjects by immunosequencing and related them to cytomegalovirus serostatus. Besides the first cohort of around 670 subjects, a separate validation cohort made up of some 110 different subjects was used. High-throughput TCR immunosequencing, statistical association of individual TCRs with disease status, and machine learning were combined to predict cytomegalovirus infection status. A later analysis re-analyzed previously published TCR beta repertoires from 550 to 700 donors and added high-resolution HLA genotyping to study TCR occurrence patterns. In the later analysis, no new phenotypic data were used to find candidate immune exposures; instead, reliance was placed on TCR beta sequences and their occurrence across donors. In an earlier analysis of roughly 580 of the donors, high-throughput TCR beta sequencing was used to judge whether each TCR beta V gene segment behaved as functional or pseudogenic. Donor age, sex, ethnicity and CMV serostatus were collected together with the repertoire data. Genome-wide SNP genotypes for about 65% of the 666 donors were used in a later genetic analysis, which treated that subset as a discovery cohort. All discovery cohort repertoires had been generated on a single sequencing platform. Both class I and class II loci were covered by HLA typing, at four-digit resolution. Typing coverage differed by locus: A, B, C, DRB1 and DQB1 were typed in about 620-640 donors, DQA1 in roughly 510, DPA1 in roughly 590, and DPB1 in around 490. A handful of DR-DQ haplotypes were handled as single units for association and clustering because linkage in the cohort was strong. Across approximately 400 genotyped donors of the cohort, an average of about 240,000 unique TCR beta nucleotide sequences per donor were sequenced, and 15% to 20% of those sequences were non-productive.

The full study reports these points: Strong co-occurrence of HLA alleles, especially DR and DQ, made assigning TCR associations to individual alleles difficult. Three of the identified cytomegalovirus-associated TCR beta chains were confirmed in vitro to be specific for cytomegalovirus antigens. Linkage disequilibrium might explain the correlated functional status among segregating V segments, but an unknown experimental factor could not be ruled out. According to a later analysis, most CMV-associated TCR beta chains appeared to be HLA-restricted, and the HLA associations seemed to be driven largely by CMV exposure. The authors suggested that the approach could potentially be generalized to other disease states and immunological phenotypes. Cytomegalovirus status was reported to be diagnosed by the classifier with high specificity and sensitivity in both the original and validation cohorts. In a later analysis, 16,951 TCR beta sequences were associated with specific HLA alleles at a false discovery rate of 0.05. A further reported finding was that TCR beta sequences accurately predicted the HLA-A and HLA-B alleles for most subjects in the first cohort. Roughly uniform sequencing depth across donors was assumed in presence/absence analyses, although this assumption may not hold. An association between a missense DCLRE1C variant and V-gene and J-gene trimming of TCR beta chains was found in a later genetic analysis and replicated in an independent cohort. An earlier analysis of 587 of the donors showed that most TCR beta V segments appeared in productive rearrangements either about 87% or about 30% of the time, which broadly matched IMGT annotations. While some public TCRs were present in many individuals, most TCR sequences turned up only very rarely across donors. In a later analysis, HLA-associated TCR beta chains showed more clonal expansion and lower generation probabilities than non-associated chains that were equally common. In this cohort, only TCR beta chains were sequenced, and detectable features were limited by the absence of alpha or paired-chain data. In a later analysis, several top co-occurrence clusters were reported to appear linked to parvovirus B19, influenza, CMV and Epstein-Barr virus. A group of highly shared sequence variants was considered likely to be a technical artifact of the sequencing pipeline. The only immune exposure information available for the cohort was CMV serostatus. Because some donors lacked HLA typing at each locus, the association tests relied only on the typed subset. Some IMGT-functional V segments, including TRBV6-2 and TRBV6-3, could not be distinguished by the 87-base-pair reads and were therefore excluded. In a later analysis, TCR association rates were found to vary across HLA loci, with the most associated TCRs seen for DRB1 alleles and the fewest for HLA-C alleles. Around 16 rarely observed V segments, including chromosome 9 orphons, were excluded from the earlier analysis of approximately 500 of the donors because counts were too low. Compared with the roughly 600-donor mean, donors in an Asian-associated ancestry cluster had fewer N-insertions in productive TCRs, according to a later genetic analysis. A total of fewer than 200 TCR beta chains were listed by the study as associated with cytomegalovirus.

For this chain, trimming is 0 bases at the V end and 9 bases at the J end, and the number of junction bases without a gene match is 12. CDR1 is given as LGHNA and CDR2 as YSLEER, both from the germline V gene. Counted from cysteine to phenylalanine, this CDR3 has 16 amino acids. The read is trimmed to its CDR3 DNA, 48 bases read in frame from base 1. The library was obtained by the immunoSEQ multiplex PCR assay. For the multiplex PCR, a mixture combining 60 forward primers for TCR Vbeta segments and 13 reverse primers for TCR Jbeta segments was used. A multiplex PCR assay on genomic DNA amplified the CDR3 region of rearranged TCR beta genes. The Illumina HiSeq System was used to sequence the amplified TCR beta libraries as 87-base-pair reads. As for the authors' bioinformatics: In a later analysis, 70 million to 95 million unique TCR beta chains were counted across the 650 to 700 repertoires, and approximately 11 million of these chains were shared by at least two donors. To remove PCR and sequencing errors, raw reads were error-corrected and collapsed into unique sequences using a nearest-neighbor algorithm that merged closely related sequences. To assign V, D and J gene segments, CDR3 sequences were aligned to IMGT reference sequences. Each retained sequence needed at least a six-nucleotide match to both a V gene segment and a J gene segment. A rearrangement counted as productive if the CDR3 had no stop codons and remained in frame with V and J, and every other rearrangement counted as non-productive. CDR3 was defined by IMGT convention, running from the second conserved V-encoded cysteine to the conserved J-encoded phenylalanine. In an earlier analysis of approximately 590 of the donors, sequences lacking an unambiguous match to a single V gene segment were excluded. In an earlier analysis of more than 500 of the donors, a V segment was called functional when productive rearrangements were above 56.7%, and segregating when the standard deviation between donors exceeded 5%. A statistical classification framework was developed to diagnose cytomegalovirus status using the catalog of TCR beta chain sequences. In a later analysis, V and J genes were assigned by comparing TCR nucleotide sequences against IMGT/GENE-DB human TR gene sequences. In a later analysis, CDR3 sequences and most-parsimonious VDJ recombination scenarios were assigned using the TCRdist pipeline. In a later analysis, each TCR beta chain was defined by its CDR3 amino acid sequence together with its V-gene family, and reads lacking a unique V-gene family were excluded. To address suspected cross-contamination and a sequencing artifact, a later analysis removed around 600 highly shared, low-generation-probability nucleotide sequences. In a later analysis, a clonal expansion index was calculated for each public chain from normalized within-repertoire ranks of inferred template counts. Generation probabilities in a later analysis came from a VDJ recombination model fitted to out-of-frame rearrangements, and those results were checked against IGoR. In a later analysis, hypergeometric tests were used to score TCR-TCR, TCR-HLA and TCR-CMV co-occurrence, with a repertoire-size bias correction applied to TCR pairs. In a later analysis, false discovery rates were estimated by permuting HLA or CMV assignments 20 times. In a later analysis, co-occurring TCRs were grouped using DBSCAN, and TCRdist sequence similarity was added for clustering within HLA-allele-positive subsets. For co-occurrence clustering, repertoires with fewer than 30,000 or more than 120,000 public chains were excluded, along with roughly five repertoires with anomalous nucleotide sharing. Drawn from immuneACCESS, this table holds only the in-frame rearrangements with V and J called that TCRdb kept. Clones are partly lost; checked studies trace under half to an unresolved V gene and leave the rest unexplained. V and J calls and clone size are given by that table; D and trimming were obtained from the DNA. This sample's table carries roughly 79,000 clones. The top ten clones comprise approximately 4.6% of the sample.

The cohort comprised more than 550 healthy bone marrow donors. All cohort members were sampled while nominally healthy, although unrecorded immune exposures were likely present. The donor tested CMV seronegative and was one of the 352 seronegative cohort members. Each donor provided a peripheral blood sample, and peripheral blood mononuclear cells were used for TCR beta sequencing. The Qiagen DNeasy Blood Extraction Kit was used to extract genomic DNA from the blood cell samples. The sequencing input was PBMCs. The V gene is TRBV4-3 and the J gene is TRBJ2-7, and TRBD1 matches 9 of the central bases. The receptor was derived from a man aged 30-40 years in good health and CMV-seronegative. The CDR3 region reads CASSQDVGTGWIGQYF. The nucleotide sequence reads as follows: TGCGCCAGCAGCCAAGATGTGGGGACAGGGTGGATAGGGCAGTACTTC.